A single sample is the source of the 20 T cell receptor beta chains below, sequenced in a study of T-cell reconstitution after alpha-beta-depleted transplantation in children. Library preparation (for TCRbeta) was performed with unique molecular identifiers. TCRdb ran MiXCR on the PCR reads and lists one entry per CDR3 protein. The sample has about 980,000 distinct CDR3 sequences; about 29% are singletons. This specimen consisted of PBMCs, mostly from graft donor cells, obtained 360 days after TCRalphabeta/CD19-depleted stem cell transplant. The source is a boy under two years old who had a stem cell transplant for SCID, so the T cells may come from the graft donor.

A few counts support this clonotype. The V gene is TRBV5-1, the J gene TRBJ1-1, with 7 bases aligning to TRBD1. J was trimmed by 4 bases and V by 4 bases; bases with no gene match: 10. The CDR3 covers 15 residues. CDR1 is SGHRS and CDR2 is YFSETQ in the germline V gene. CDR3 loop: CASSPEGAKSTEAFF. The DNA for the CDR3 is TGCGCCAGCAGCCCCGAGGGGGCGAAGAGCACTGAAGCTTTCTTT.

This chain links TRBV20-1 with TRBJ2-7, with 9 bases that match TRBD1. Germline CDR1 and CDR2: DFQATT and SNEGSKA (reference sequence). Losses at the gene ends were 2 bases for V and 1 base for J; bases not matched to a gene: 15. The CDR3 contains 18 residues. The CDR3 DNA is TGCAGTGCTAGAAAACGTTTACCGGGACAGGGAAGATCCTACGAGCAGTACTTC. Translation: CSARKRLPGQGRSYEQYF.

This clonotype was seen more than once but under ten times. The V and J genes are TRBV27 and TRBJ2-3, with 12 nucleotides matching TRBD2. V was clipped by 5 bases and J by 3 bases; unmatched bases: 9. The CDR3 totals 17 residues. The germline V gene encodes CDR1 MNHEY and CDR2 SMNVEV (reference sequence). The CDR3 coding sequence is TGTGCCAGCAGTCACCTGACTAGCGGGGGCGATACAGATACGCAGTATTTT. Protein sequence: CASSHLTSGGDTDTQYF.

Concerning this clonotype itself: A read error is likely, as this CDR3 ends without the conserved phenylalanine or tryptophan. The CDR3 DNA reads TGTGCCAGCAGCCCTAGGGACCGAACTAACTATGGCTACACCATC. It encodes CASSPRDRTNYGYTI. This sequence joins TRBV3-1 and TRBJ1-2; D may be TRBD1 (5 bases). Germline-derived CDR1 and CDR2 are LGHDT and YNNKEL (reference sequence). The germline V and J ends were trimmed by 4 bases and 0 bases, with 12 bases remaining between them. The CDR3 is made up of 15 amino acids.

V usage is TRBV7-9 and J usage is TRBJ2-2; the match to TRBD2 covers 7 bases. V was clipped by 5 bases and J by 3 bases; unmatched bases: 6. CDR1 is SEHNR and CDR2 is FQNEAQ in the germline V gene (reference sequence). The CDR3 length is 15 residues. CDR3 protein: CASSPQSGDTGELFF. The CDR3 nucleotides read TGTGCCAGCAGCCCGCAGAGCGGGGACACCGGGGAGCTGTTTTTT.

This CDR3 reads CASSTQKNTEAFF. Here the CDR3 DNA reads TGTGCCAGTAGTACGCAAAAGAACACTGAAGCTTTCTTT. This chain joins TRBV19 and TRBJ1-1; D call uncertain. Per the germline V gene, CDR1 is LNHDA and CDR2 is SQIVND (reference sequence). The V gene lost 4 bases and the J gene lost 1 base, with 7 bases spanning the gap. The CDR3 has 13 amino acids.

The table lists this clonotype with a few counts. CDR3 sequence (DNA): TGTGCCAGCAGTTTACGGGACGCTGGGGCCAACGTCCTGACTTTC. Translated, it gives CASSLRDAGANVLTF. The gene calls are TRBV28 and TRBJ2-6; D tentatively fits TRBD1 or TRBD2 (5 bases each). CDR1 and CDR2 (germline): MDHEN, SYDVKM. V was trimmed by 2 bases and J by 2 bases, leaving 7 bases between them. CDR3 length: 15 amino acids.

This clonotype showed up just once. CDR3 region: CASSFFPSGAYSNQPQHF. CDR3 nucleotides: TGTGCCAGCAGTTTCTTTCCCAGCGGGGCATATAGCAATCAGCCCCAGCATTTT. This chain joins TRBV28 and TRBJ1-5, with a tentative D call TRBD1 (5 bases). The CDR3 spans 18 residues. Trimming left V 3 bases short and J 0 bases short, with 18 bases between. Germline values: CDR1 MDHEN, CDR2 SYDVKM.

This clonotype showed up just a few times. V usage is TRBV20-1 and J usage is TRBJ1-1, with TRBD1 matching over 7 bases. Germline V gene data show CDR1 as DFQATT and CDR2 as SNEGSKA (reference sequence). The CDR3 is made up of 13 amino acids. V lost 1 base and J lost 11; bases outside the gene matches: 10. CDR3 residues: CSARATGRLLAFF. The CDR3, as DNA: TGCAGTGCTAGAGCGACAGGGCGTCTTCTGGCTTTCTTT.

V is TRBV20-1 and J is TRBJ1-1; TRBD1 is a possible D gene (6 bases). The CDR3 covers 12 residues. V shed 5 bases and J shed 4 bases, with 11 bases lying between them. CDR1 is DFQATT, CDR2 SNEGSKA, per germline (reference sequence). The CDR3 region is CSAPRGPTEAFF. DNA for the CDR3: TGCAGTGCTCCCAGGGGACCCACTGAAGCTTTCTTT.

This clonotype has just a few counts. The chain links TRBV10-3 to TRBJ2-3, with 7 bases identical to TRBD1. V lost 4 bases to trimming and J lost 4 bases; unmatched junction nucleotides: 5. Germline V gives CDR1 ENHRY, CDR2 SYGVKD. This CDR3 contains 14 residues. The CDR3 loop reads CAISGQGDADTQYF. The CDR3 coding sequence is TGTGCCATCAGTGGACAGGGAGACGCAGATACGCAGTATTTT.

This sequence joins TRBV12-3 or TRBV12-4 and TRBJ1-2; 7 bases are a match to TRBD1. The CDR3 consists of 17 residues. V lost 0 bases, J lost 6 bases, and 13 bases stayed unmatched. Here the CDR3 DNA reads TGTGCCAGCAGTTTAGCCAAGGGGGCAGGGTTTTCTCATGGCTACACCTTC. It translates to CASSLAKGAGFSHGYTF.

This clonotype was seen more than once but under ten times. V gene TRBV4-1 combines with J gene TRBJ2-3, with a tentative D call TRBD2 (5 bases). V lost 4 bases, J lost 4 bases, and 15 bases lay in between. Germline CDR1 is MGHRA and CDR2 is YSYEKL. The CDR3 spans 15 residues. CDR3 residues: CASSLTGIVADTQYF. The CDR3 region has the DNA TGCGCCAGCAGCCTTACGGGGATAGTCGCAGATACGCAGTATTTT.

The CDR3 sequence: CSVIGSGGYRSYNEQFF. The CDR3 DNA reads TGCAGTGTTATCGGTAGCGGGGGTTACCGTTCCTACAATGAGCAGTTCTTC. The chain combines TRBV20-1 with TRBJ2-1; 9 nucleotides align to TRBD2. Germline CDR1 is DFQATT and CDR2 is SNEGSKA (reference sequence). The CDR3 length is 17 residues. J gave up 1 base and V 7 bases, and 14 bases lay outside the gene matches.

This clonotype has more than one count but fewer than ten. The chain combines TRBV11-2 with TRBJ1-1; D is perhaps TRBD1 (6 bases). In germline, CDR1 is SGHAT, CDR2 FQNNGV. CDR3 length equals 15 residues. The V end lost 5 bases, the J end lost 1 base, and 14 bases lay between the germline ends. CDR3 protein: CASSLTGTPNTEAFF. The CDR3 bases are TGTGCCAGCAGCCTTACCGGGACACCGAACACTGAAGCTTTCTTT. The whole variable domain, filled in from reference TRBV11-2 and TRBJ1-1, reads EAGVAQSPRYKIIEKRQSVAFWCNPISGHATLYWYQQILGQGPKLLIQFQNNGVVDDSQLPKDRFSAERLKGVDSTLKIQPAKLEDSAVYLCASSLTGTPNTEAFFGQGTRLTVV.

Only a few counts were recorded for this clonotype. The V gene is TRBV29-1, the J gene TRBJ2-7, with 11 nucleotides matching TRBD1. The V gene end was trimmed by 5 bases and the J gene end by 6 bases; junction bases not matched to a gene: 9. This CDR3 spans 14 amino acids. From germline, CDR1 is SQVTM and CDR2 ANQGSEA. CDR3 residues: CSVLQTGTGGEQYF. In DNA, the CDR3 is TGCAGCGTTTTACAAACCGGGACAGGGGGCGAGCAGTACTTC.

The table lists this clonotype with many counts. The chain is built from TRBV29-1 and TRBJ2-2; a possible D gene is TRBD2 (5 bases). V lost 1 base and J lost 5, with 17 bases in between. This CDR3 spans 16 amino acids. Per germline, CDR1 SQVTM and CDR2 ANQGSEA. This CDR3 reads CSVEVRFPRTTGELFF. The CDR3 DNA reads TGCAGCGTTGAAGTTCGTTTCCCCAGGACTACCGGGGAGCTGTTTTTT.

This clonotype was observed once. The chain is built from TRBV4-2 and TRBJ2-7; D not certain. The CDR3 has 14 residues. CDR1 and CDR2 (germline): LGHNA, YNFKEQ. The germline V and J ends were trimmed by 1 base and 4 bases, with 11 bases remaining between them. The CDR3, as DNA: TGTGCCAGCAGCCAAGCAGCCTTCGATTACGAGCAGTACTTC. As protein: CASSQAAFDYEQYF.

This clonotype was recorded a few times. The chain has TRBV7-3 and TRBJ2-1, with D possibly TRBD1 on 6 matching bases. The CDR3 spans 13 residues. Trimming took 6 bases from V and 10 from J, leaving 16 bases between them. Germline V lookup: CDR1 SGHTA, CDR2 FQGTGA. DNA of the CDR3: TGTGCCAGCAGTTTGGACAGCTTCGAGGAGCAGTTCTTC. Its protein product is CASSLDSFEEQFF.

The V call is TRBV18, the J call TRBJ2-7, with D hard to call. The CDR3 sequence is 14 residues long. V was cut by 4 bases and J by 3 bases, with 13 bases left in between. Germline CDR1 KGHSH, CDR2 LQKENI. The CDR3 DNA reads as TGTGCCAGCTCACTCGAACAGACCAACTACGAGCAGTACTTC. This translates into CASSLEQTNYEQYF.